This is a list of T cell receptor beta chains from one sample in a study of spatial heterogeneity in lung cancer. TCRdb processed the 5' RACE reads anew with MiXCR; each CDR3 protein has one entry. The sample contains roughly 79,000 distinct CDR3 sequences, around 7.8% of which appear only once. This material consisted of PBMCs, taken at surgery. These receptors all come from a male donor with early-stage non-small cell lung cancer. The CDR3 runs from the conserved cysteine through the conserved F or W. The D gene is left open where the match is weak. Only part of the rows carry a size: once, few, many, or a class if the clone is expanded.

V	size	J	D	DNA	CDR3
TRBV6-5	once	TRBJ1-6	-	TGTGCCAGCAGTTTGTTCGGCGACAGCCCCAATTCACCCCTCCACTTT	CASSLFGDSPNSPLHF
TRBV10-3	many	TRBJ1-2	-	TGTGCCACCGGACAGCTTCTAAGGGAAGGCTACACCTTC	CATGQLLREGYTF
TRBV5-1	-	TRBJ1-2	TRBD1	TGCGCCAGCAGCTTGGGAGGGACAGCCAATGGCTACACCTTC	CASSLGGTANGYTF
TRBV3-1	-	TRBJ2-1	TRBD2	TGTGCCAGCAGCCAAGATTCAGGGTTTAGTCTAGCGGGGGAGAATGAGCAGTTCTTC	CASSQDSGFSLAGENEQFF
TRBV2	many	TRBJ2-7	TRBD1	TGTGCCAGCCGGGACAGGGAACACGAGCAGTACTTC	CASRDREHEQYF
TRBV3-1	many	TRBJ1-1	-	TGTGCCAGCAGCTGGGGGGGGCAAGAAGCTTTCTTT	CASSWGGQEAFF
TRBV29-1	few	TRBJ2-7	-	TGCAGCGTTGGTCTTAGGACCGCGGACGAGCAGTACTTC	CSVGLRTADEQYF
TRBV5-1	many	TRBJ2-7	-	TGCGCCAGCAGCTCCGGGGCCCTCCGAGACTACGAGCAGTACTTC	CASSSGALRDYEQYF
TRBV20-1	-	TRBJ1-6	TRBD1	TGCAGTGCTTCTTTGGGGACAGAGGACTCACCCCTCCACTTT	CSASLGTEDSPLHF
TRBV19	few	TRBJ1-1	-	TGTGCCAGTAGTATAGATCGAGGGGGTGAAGCTTTCTTT	CASSIDRGGEAFF
TRBV5-1	many	TRBJ2-7	-	TGCGCCAGCGAAAGGGGTATGCAGGACGAGCAGTACTTC	CASERGMQDEQYF
TRBV7-9	-	TRBJ2-1	TRBD1	TGTGCCAGCAGCCCCGGACAGGGAATGAATGAGCAGTTCTTC	CASSPGQGMNEQFF
TRBV6-2/TRBV6-3	many	TRBJ1-2	-	TGTGCCGCCTGTGATGGGGCGAGCACTAACTATGGCTACACCTTC	CAACDGASTNYGYTF
TRBV30	few	TRBJ1-6	-	TGTGCCTGGAGTGTACCTGGGAATTCACCCCTCCACTTT	CAWSVPGNSPLHF
TRBV29-1	many	TRBJ2-1	-	TGCAGCTTCAGCGGTCCCTACAATGAGCAGTTCTTC	CSFSGPYNEQFF
TRBV7-9	few	TRBJ2-7	TRBD1	TGTGCCAGCAGCCTGACAGGGGGCCGGGAGCAGTACTTC	CASSLTGGREQYF
TRBV27	many	TRBJ2-2	-	TGTGCCAGCAGCTTATACGCGAACACCGGGGAGCTGTTTTTT	CASSLYANTGELFF
TRBV5-4	few	TRBJ1-2	-	TGTGCCAGCAGGTTTCGGACTAACTATGGCTACACCTTC	CASRFRTNYGYTF
TRBV5-4	few	TRBJ2-1	-	TGTGCCAGCAGCTTTGGCCCATTGTTCAATGAGCAGTTCTTC	CASSFGPLFNEQFF
TRBV2	many	TRBJ1-5	-	TGTGCCAGCAGTGCGGTAGGGGGCAATCAGCCCCAGCATTTT	CASSAVGGNQPQHF
TRBV7-2	many	TRBJ1-1	-	TGTGCCAGCAGCAACTGGGGGGCAGGTGAAGCTTTCTTT	CASSNWGAGEAFF
TRBV28	few	TRBJ1-2	-	TGTGCCAGCAGCCCCTCTGGCAGCCTCTATGGCTACACCTTC	CASSPSGSLYGYTF
TRBV12-3/TRBV12-4	few	TRBJ2-7	TRBD2	TGTGCCAGCAGTTTCCCGGCTAGCGGGAGCTACGAGCAGTACTTC	CASSFPASGSYEQYF
TRBV12-3/TRBV12-4	few	TRBJ1-1	-	TGTGCCAGCAGTTTACGTGTGGCAGGGTATACTGAAGCTTTCTTT	CASSLRVAGYTEAFF
TRBV12-3/TRBV12-4	-	TRBJ2-7	TRBD2	TGTGCCAGCAGTCCAGGACTAGCGAGGGAGCAGTACTTC	CASSPGLAREQYF
TRBV5-1	many	TRBJ1-1	-	TGCGCCAGCAGCTTGGCTACAGGGTTGAACACTGAAGCTTTCTTT	CASSLATGLNTEAFF
TRBV20-1	many	TRBJ2-1	-	TGCAGTGCTAGAGATCAGGGTAGCGGATCCTACAATGAGCAGTTCTTC	CSARDQGSGSYNEQFF
TRBV20-1	few	TRBJ2-3	TRBD2	TGCAGTGCGGGTAGCGGGAAATTCAATTCCTACACAGATACGCAGTATTTT	CSAGSGKFNSYTDTQYF
TRBV19	few	TRBJ2-7	TRBD1	TGTGCCAGTAGACCCAGGGGACAGGGGGCATCCTACGAGCAGTACTTC	CASRPRGQGASYEQYF
TRBV20-1	many	TRBJ2-1	-	TGCAGTGCCCCGACTAGATCTTCCAGAAATGAGCAGTTCTTC	CSAPTRSSRNEQFF
TRBV19	many	TRBJ1-1	-	TGTGCCAGTAGTATTAAATGGTCCGGGACTGAAGCTTTCTTT	CASSIKWSGTEAFF
TRBV18	-	TRBJ1-2	-	TGTGCCAGCTCACCACCAGGGGTGGATGGCTACACCTTC	CASSPPGVDGYTF
TRBV20-1	-	TRBJ2-5	TRBD2	TGCAGTGCTAGAGTACCGACTAGCGGAACCCAAGAGACCCAGTACTTC	CSARVPTSGTQETQYF
TRBV27	many	TRBJ1-6	-	TGTGCCAGCAGTCTCCTCGGGAATTCACCCCTCCACTTT	CASSLLGNSPLHF
TRBV9	few	TRBJ2-1	-	TGTGCCAGCAGCGTAGCTGGTCTAGCATTAAGCAATGAGCAGTTCTTC	CASSVAGLALSNEQFF
TRBV4-3	many	TRBJ1-2	-	TGCGCCAGCAGCCAAGATAGCCAAGGAGCGTATGGCTACACCTTC	CASSQDSQGAYGYTF
TRBV9	many	TRBJ1-2	-	TGTGCCAGCAGCGTGCAGGGCTATGGCTACACCTTC	CASSVQGYGYTF
TRBV10-3	many	TRBJ2-7	-	TGTGCCATCAGTGTTCTAGGCGAGCAGTACTTC	CAISVLGEQYF
TRBV12-3/TRBV12-4	-	TRBJ1-5	-	TGTGCCAGCAGCTACACTCCCCGGCACATTAGTCCCAATCAGCCCCAGCATTTT	CASSYTPRHISPNQPQHF
TRBV12-3/TRBV12-4	few	TRBJ2-3	-	TGTGCCAGCGTACCCCCAAAACGCACAGATACGCAGTATTTT	CASVPPKRTDTQYF
TRBV2	many	TRBJ1-1	-	TGTGCCAGCAGGGGTTACAGAGGGAGCACTGAAGCTTTCTTT	CASRGYRGSTEAFF
TRBV12-3/TRBV12-4	few	TRBJ2-3	-	TGTGCCAGCAGCCCCCGTCAGACAGGAGGCACAGATACGCAGTATTTT	CASSPRQTGGTDTQYF
TRBV12-3/TRBV12-4	-	TRBJ1-5	-	TGTGCCAGCAGTGCTAATCCGGGCCTTTATCAGCCCCAGCATTTT	CASSANPGLYQPQHF
TRBV7-2	-	TRBJ2-2	-	TGTGCCAGCAGCCCCGAGGGGCTTTCCACCGGGGAGCTGTTTTTT	CASSPEGLSTGELFF
TRBV6-6	many	TRBJ1-5	-	TGTGCCAGCAGTCCAAGAGGAAATCAGCCCCAGCATTTT	CASSPRGNQPQHF
TRBV5-4	-	TRBJ1-4	-	TGTGCCAGCAGCTTGCCTGACAGAGGGGAAAAACTGTTTTTT	CASSLPDRGEKLFF
TRBV6-1	many	TRBJ1-2	-	TGTGCCAGCAGTGAAGTTGGCGGAAGGTCCCCCTATGGCTACACCTTC	CASSEVGGRSPYGYTF